This T cell receptor (beta chain) was retrieved from a study of blood T cell repertoires in COVID-19 (dated by TCRdb to the early 2020s). About the study as a whole: Collaborator samples came from the United States, Italy and Spain and covered acute and convalescent phases of COVID-19. Samples came from the ongoing ImmuneRACE study (first 160 participants) plus 1,254 subjects from 6 global collaborators. Sample metadata almost always included a de-identified subject ID, COVID-19 status, age in years and sex. The repertoires were released in a freely available public database intended as a resource for research on the immune response to SARS-CoV-2. The dataset comprised deeply sampled blood TCRbeta repertoires from subjects exposed to, actively infected with, or recovered from COVID-19. Where available, HLA class I and class II types were taken from metadata supplied by the sample provider and were not determined by assay-based typing. The prospective study material was composed of cDNA or gDNA derived from T cells, B-cell-depleted T cells, or PBMCs. What the study reported, not specific to this receptor: The quantity of clinical and demographic metadata differed by source and by participant and was supplied without curation.

One collaborating source in Seattle enrolled patients during active infection and followed them longitudinally through the course of disease. The collaborating institutions used their own protocols to collect whole blood in K2EDTA tubes. For TCRbeta analysis, collaborators shipped samples in one of three forms: frozen whole blood, isolated PBMCs, or DNA extracted from either of those sample types. TCRbeta CDR3 regions were amplified from genomic DNA by means of the immunoSEQ Assay, a bias-controlled multiplex PCR. Processing in the source paper ran as follows. The number of nucleated cells in each sample was estimated by amplification of reference gene primers within the assay. Sequence reads were collapsed and filtered to measure the absolute abundance of every unique TCRbeta CDR3 rearrangement. For each sample, productive Simpson clonality was calculated as the square root of Simpson's diversity index over productive rearrangements. TCRdb carries this immuneACCESS record with in-frame sequences only. Its versions omit some clonotypes, under half of them owing to an unresolved V gene in the studies checked, with the rest unexplained. The DNA gave D and trimming, while V, J and clone size come from that table. A total of some 390,000 clones appear in this sample, over 75% of them only once. Roughly 1.5% of the sample rests with the top ten.

For CDR1 and CDR2, the germline V gene lists MDHEN and SYDVKM. The CDR3 measures 16 amino acids from cysteine to phenylalanine. Only the CDR3 region is kept as DNA, spanning 48 bases read in frame from base 1. Trimming leaves V shorter by 5 bases and J shorter by 4 bases, with the junction holding 6 bases beyond the gene matches. A note on this clone: Its antigen has not been determined. No per-base quality is available; no much larger clone lies one base away.

The sample comprised peripheral blood. The source is a woman between 40 and 50 years old with COVID-19, enrolled during active disease. This sequence uses TRBV28 and TRBJ2-1, and TRBD2 matches 12 of the central bases. The sequenced DNA: TGTGCCAGCAGTCGCCCAGGACTAGCGGGGTACAATGAGCAGTTCTTC. It translates to CASSRPGLAGYNEQFF.